This note documents a single T cell receptor (beta chain) sequence. Original methodology: Estimated nucleated cell counts came from reference gene primer amplification. Sequencing was performed with immunoSEQ multiplex PCR; in TCRdb, only in-frame clones are kept and a portion is missing. D and trimming come from the DNA, and the V and J calls and clone size come from that table. The sample records over 60,000 clones, roughly 88% being singletons. The sample comes from a study of blood T cell repertoires in COVID-19. In the study overall: Nucleic acid was either cDNA or gDNA, and it came from T cells, B-cell-depleted T cells, or PBMCs.

Germline V gives CDR1 MNHEY, CDR2 SVGAGI. The ends lost 6 bases at V and 4 bases at J; junction bases unmatched: 6. This CDR3 comprises 14 residues. The receptor was isolated from a man aged 45-65 years with COVID-19, enrolled during active disease. Sequenced sample: peripheral blood. The chain joins TRBV6-5 to TRBJ1-2; 9 bases fit TRBD1. The CDR3 spells CASSPGTGIYGYTF. CDR3 DNA sequence: TGTGCCAGCAGCCCCGGGACAGGGATCTATGGCTACACCTTC.